This T cell receptor (beta chain) was profiled in a study of regulatory T cells in long-lasting Graves disease. Noted time point: persistent/refractory GD, antithyroid drugs over 5 years with positive TRAb. After RNA was extracted from PBMCs, the TCR library was made from it. This clonotype was picked up a small number of times. The antigen remains undetermined. In building TCR beta libraries, iRepertoire HTBI primers were used together with Arm-PCR of CDR3 regions. One entry per CDR3 protein results from TCRdb running MiXCR on the multiplex PCR reads. Counted here are about 470,000 distinct CDR3 sequences, under 25% occurring once; the ten biggest clones make up approximately 6.4%. Study-wide findings and caveats: Relative to new patients (roughly 900), persistent patients exhibited greater sharing of public clonotypes (over 2,500). Thyroid tissue went unstudied; only peripheral blood was examined. Lower TCR diversity characterized persistent Graves' patients relative to newly diagnosed patients. Persistent disease exhibited a predilection for TRBV28, TRBJ1-2 and TRBJ2-5.

The J segment lost 3 bases and the V segment lost 0 bases, leaving 1 base of the junction unmatched. The CDR3 has 14 residues. Germline CDR1 reads MGHRA; CDR2 reads YSYEKL. The TCR sequence derives from a female donor with Graves disease. This chain uses TRBV4-1 with TRBJ2-7; TRBD2 agrees at 8 bases. The input for sequencing was peripheral blood mononuclear cells (PBMCs), taken when the disease was refractory, from a patient treated with antithyroid drugs. The CDR3 DNA reads as TGCGCCAGCAGCCAAGACGGGGGGGTCTACGAGCAGTACTTC. It translates to CASSQDGGVYEQYF.